The T cell receptor (beta chain) described here comes from a study of T cells expressing NK-cell markers. This CDR3 is built from 11 residues. Per the germline V gene, CDR1 is DFQATT and CDR2 is SNEGSKA (reference sequence). TCRdb reprocessed the 5' RACE reads, keeping one entry per CDR3 protein, no DNA. The sample table sets out 450,000 to 600,000 distinct CDR3 sequences. Sequenced: blood T cells: a sorted CD56 or NKG2C T cell subset, CD4+ or CD8+ T cells, or bulk PBMC T cells (not recorded which). This sequence originates from a man aged 18 to 29 in good health. J is TRBJ2-7 and V is TRBV20-1. The CDR3 loop reads CSRGPSYEQYF.